The rows below give T cell receptor beta chains drawn from one sample of a study of beta chain features in type 1 diabetes. Assay: immunoSEQ multiplex PCR; the TCRdb copy retains only in-frame clones and omits some. Of approximately 340,000 clones detected, about 15% appear once; the ten largest clones hold approximately 0.019%. The sequencing input was naive CD4+ T cells from blood. Receptor source: a woman between 18 and 29 years old in good health. Each CDR3 is given with its conserved first and last residue. Each record gives: J gene, D gene, clone size, V gene, CDR3 protein, CDR3 DNA. D genes are given only for firm matches. The listing skips clone size in some rows; elsewhere it reads once, few, many or a size class.

TRBJ2-7 - few TRBV15 CATSGVQGSYEQYF TGTGCCACCAGCGGAGTACAGGGATCCTACGAGCAGTACTTC
TRBJ2-7 - - TRBV23-1 CASSQSRSYEQYF TGCGCCAGCAGTCAATCGCGGTCCTACGAGCAGTACTTC
TRBJ2-1 - few TRBV6-5 CASSAVAEAYNEQFF TGTGCCAGCAGCGCCGTAGCGGAGGCCTACAATGAGCAGTTCTTC
TRBJ2-7 TRBD2 few TRBV2 CASSEMFSFGTSGNYEQYF TGTGCCAGCAGTGAAATGTTTAGTTTCGGGACTAGCGGAAACTACGAGCAGTACTTC
TRBJ1-5 - few TRBV29-1 CSVEGQGYKPQHF TGCAGCGTTGAAGGGCAGGGGTACAAGCCCCAGCATTTT
TRBJ1-5 TRBD1 few TRBV28 CASSRQGYSNQPQHF TGTGCCAGCAGTCGACAGGGCTATAGCAATCAGCCCCAGCATTTT
TRBJ2-1 TRBD2 few TRBV28 CASSLSPAGPFNEQFF TGTGCCAGCAGTTTAAGTCCAGCGGGACCTTTCAATGAGCAGTTCTTC
TRBJ1-1 TRBD1 few TRBV30 CAWGTGGSGNREAFF TGTGCCTGGGGGACAGGGGGGTCTGGCAACCGTGAAGCTTTCTTT
TRBJ1-1 TRBD1 - TRBV28 CASSPPDRAIMNTEAFF TGTGCCAGCAGTCCCCCGGACAGGGCGATTATGAACACTGAAGCTTTCTTT
TRBJ1-2 - - TRBV15 CATSRGQHYGYTF TGTGCCACCAGCAGAGGACAGCACTATGGCTACACCTTC
TRBJ2-5 - - TRBV28 CASSSLGALQETQYF TGTGCCAGCAGTTCCCTTGGGGCGCTCCAAGAGACCCAGTACTTC
TRBJ2-5 TRBD2 - TRBV19 CASSTLAGGDEETQYF TGTGCCAGTAGCACGCTAGCGGGAGGGGACGAAGAGACCCAGTACTTC
TRBJ2-1 - - TRBV30 CAWSGGGLSYNEQFF TGTGCCTGGAGTGGAGGCGGCCTCTCCTACAATGAGCAGTTCTTC
TRBJ1-2 - few TRBV9 CASSVVAGAYGYTF TGTGCCAGCAGCGTAGTGGCAGGGGCTTATGGCTACACCTTC
TRBJ2-7 - - TRBV28 CASTGGGKIDEQYF TGTGCCAGCACAGGAGGCGGGAAGATCGACGAGCAGTACTTC
TRBJ2-1 TRBD2 - TRBV7-2 CASSLFVGTSGGVNNEQFF TGTGCCAGCAGCTTATTTGTTGGGACTAGCGGTGGGGTTAACAATGAGCAGTTCTTC
TRBJ1-1 - - TRBV30 CAWCRGGDTEAFF TGTGCCTGGTGTCGGGGGGGCGACACTGAAGCTTTCTTT
TRBJ2-1 TRBD2 few TRBV28 CASSLSDGRKHNEQFF TGTGCCAGCAGTTTATCAGACGGGAGGAAACACAATGAGCAGTTCTTC
TRBJ1-1 - - TRBV15 CATSRAQGSTEAFF TGTGCCACCAGCAGAGCCCAGGGAAGCACTGAAGCTTTCTTT
TRBJ1-5 - - TRBV19 CASREGHISNQPQHF TGTGCCAGTAGAGAGGGACACATTAGCAATCAGCCCCAGCATTTT
TRBJ2-7 - - TRBV2 CASSDRQPYEQYF TGTGCCAGCAGTGATCGACAGCCTTACGAGCAGTACTTC
TRBJ2-1 TRBD2 - TRBV14 CASSDLGGTSIGDEQFF TGTGCCAGCAGTGACCTGGGAGGGACTAGCATTGGCGATGAGCAGTTCTTC
TRBJ1-2 TRBD1 - TRBV9 CASSTRTGRNYGYTF TGTGCCAGCAGCACTCGGACAGGGCGGAACTATGGCTACACCTTC
TRBJ2-5 TRBD2 few TRBV11-2 CASSRNGLAISETQYF TGTGCCAGCAGCCGAAATGGACTAGCGATAAGTGAGACCCAGTACTTC
TRBJ2-4 - few TRBV29-1 CSVVIFSGAKNIQYF TGCAGCGTTGTTATTTTTTCAGGGGCCAAAAACATTCAGTACTTC
TRBJ2-5 - - TRBV6-6 CASSRRAQETQYF TGTGCCAGCAGTCGGCGGGCGCAAGAGACCCAGTACTTC
TRBJ2-5 - - TRBV20-1 CSQVERGAQYF TGCAGTCAAGTAGAACGCGGGGCCCAGTACTTC
TRBJ1-1 TRBD1 few TRBV7-9 CASSPRQGKITEAFF TGTGCCAGCAGCCCAAGACAGGGTAAAATTACTGAAGCTTTCTTT